Each of the 25 T cell receptor beta chains below was sequenced from the same sample in a study of identical twins. TCRdb analysed the 5' RACE reads with MiXCR anew, one entry per CDR3 protein. Of 250,000 or so distinct CDR3 sequences in the sample, about 12% were seen once. The data were also submitted as part of a second study, on yellow fever vaccine responses in identical twins.

The material sequenced was memory (CD45RO+) T cells sorted from blood. The origin of the receptors is a woman aged 18-29 years in good health.

This rearrangement joins TRBV28 to TRBJ2-3; D uncertain. CDR1 MDHEN and CDR2 SYDVKM come from the germline V gene. Trimming took off 8 bases at V and 2 bases at J, with 8 bases between the two ends. The CDR3 sequence is 12 residues long. CDR3 region: CASQAFTDTQYF. In DNA, the CDR3 is TGTGCCAGCCAGGCTTTCACAGATACGCAGTATTTT.

This clonotype was observed many times. The chain carries TRBV28 and TRBJ2-7; D is ambiguous. V was shortened by 5 bases and J by 2 bases, with 19 bases between the two germline ends. Germline V CDR1 and CDR2: MDHEN, SYDVKM. This CDR3 is built from 16 residues. The CDR3, as DNA: TGTGCCAGCAGTCCCCCCCCACCACAGTTTACCTACGAGCAGTACTTC. Amino acids: CASSPPPPQFTYEQYF.

This clonotype has just a few counts. This chain's CDR3 is CSAPASSGRGNEQFF. CDR3 DNA: TGCAGTGCCCCAGCGTCTAGCGGGAGGGGGAATGAGCAGTTCTTC. The chain joins TRBV20-1 to TRBJ2-1, with 12 bases aligning to TRBD2. Germline CDR1 reads DFQATT; CDR2 reads SNEGSKA (reference sequence). This CDR3 has 15 residues. The trim removed 6 bases at V and 7 bases at J, leaving 10 bases unmatched.

The chain links TRBV2 to TRBJ2-1, with TRBD1 identical over 8 bases. The CDR3 has 13 amino acids. Germline CDR1 reads SNHLY; CDR2 reads FYNNEI. The CDR3 region has the DNA TGTGCAGACAGGGGCGAGAAGAACCCTGAGCAGTTCTTC. Its protein is CADRGEKNPEQFF. The entire variable domain, with the rest obtained from reference TRBV2 and TRBJ2-1, is as follows: EPEVTQTPSHQVTQMGQEVILRCVPISNHLYFYWYRQILGQKVEFLVSFYNNEISEKSEIFDDQFSVERPDGSNFTLKIRSTKLEDSAMYFCADRGEKNPEQFFGPGTRLTVL.

This clonotype was seen more than once but under ten times. The rearrangement uses TRBV7-8 and TRBJ2-7; TRBD2 matches 8 bases. The length of the CDR3 is 16 residues. Germline CDR1 and CDR2: SGHVS and FQNEAQ. Trimming at V came to 4 bases and at J to 3 bases, leaving 11 bases not matched to a gene. The CDR3 nucleotides are TGTGCCAGCAGCTCCGGGGGGGGACCTACCTTCTACGAGCAGTACTTC. As protein: CASSSGGGPTFYEQYF.

The genes are TRBV20-1 and TRBJ2-1; 10 bases match TRBD2. Germline values: CDR1 DFQATT, CDR2 SNEGSKA (reference sequence). The CDR3 has 12 residues. The ends lost 5 bases at V and 6 bases at J; junction bases unmatched: 1. The CDR3 DNA follows: TGCAGTGCTCAGCGGGAGGGCAATGAGCAGTTCTTC. It encodes CSAQREGNEQFF.

V is TRBV3-1 and J is TRBJ1-6, with a weak D call TRBD1 (5 bases). Looked up from germline, CDR1 is LGHDT and CDR2 is YNNKEL (reference sequence). The CDR3 consists of 14 residues. The V end was cut by 2 bases, the J end by 9 bases, with 11 bases between. DNA for the CDR3: TGTGCCAGCAGCCAAAAATCCGGGGGTTCACCCCTCCACTTT. Its translation: CASSQKSGGSPLHF.

This chain joins TRBV5-5 and TRBJ2-1; no clear D gene. CDR1 is SGHKS, CDR2 YYEKEE, per germline (reference sequence). V lost 0 bases to trimming and J lost 4 bases, with 11 bases between them. The CDR3 has 15 residues. CDR3 sequence: CASSLVPQKYNEQFF. The CDR3 bases are TGTGCCAGCAGCTTGGTACCTCAGAAATACAATGAGCAGTTCTTC.

The table lists this clonotype with a few counts. V gene TRBV12-3 or TRBV12-4 combines with J gene TRBJ1-6; D remains ambiguous. The V end lost 6 bases, the J end lost 11 bases, and 14 bases lay between the germline ends. CDR3 length equals 13 residues. CDR3 protein: CASSLRRDAPLHF. CDR3 bases: TGTGCCAGCAGCTTGAGACGAGATGCACCCCTCCACTTT.

This clonotype appeared a few times. V and J are TRBV4-1 and TRBJ1-4; D uncertain. The CDR3 totals 15 residues. Germline assignment: CDR1 MGHRA and CDR2 YSYEKL. V was clipped by 4 bases and J by 5 bases, with 14 bases between them. Here the CDR3 reads CASSLKETTNEKLFF. CDR3 sequence (DNA): TGCGCCAGCAGCCTAAAAGAGACCACAAATGAAAAACTGTTTTTT.

The rearrangement links TRBV12-3 or TRBV12-4 to TRBJ1-2, with D tentatively TRBD1 (5 bases). The CDR3 loop spans 14 amino acids. V dropped 5 bases and J dropped 1 base, with 11 bases sitting between them. In nucleotides, the CDR3 is TGTGCCAGCAGTCCAGGCAGGGATAACTATGGCTACACCTTC. Residues: CASSPGRDNYGYTF.

CDR3 DNA: TGTGCCGCATGGGCAGGGGGAGGGACTGAAGCTTTCTTT. As protein: CAAWAGGGTEAFF. V gene TRBV6-1 combines with J gene TRBJ1-1; TRBD1 agrees at 7 bases. The CDR3 spans 13 residues. Germline V lookup: CDR1 MNHNS, CDR2 SASEGT. Trimming cost V 11 bases and J 5 bases; bases outside gene matches: 11.

In its sample, this clonotype was seen a few times. The V call is TRBV7-9, the J call TRBJ1-5; 8 bases match TRBD1. The germline gives CDR1 SEHNR, CDR2 FQNEAQ (reference sequence). CDR3 length: 16 amino acids. After removal of 1 base from V and 5 bases from J, the junction contained 7 bases not matched to a gene. The CDR3 bases are TGTGCCAGCAGCTTAGGTCCAGGACAGGGCTATCAGCCCCAGCATTTT. As protein: CASSLGPGQGYQPQHF.

The genes are TRBV5-1 and TRBJ1-4, with 7 bases matching TRBD1. CDR3 length: 15 residues. Trimming removed 1 base from V and 2 bases from J; junction bases left unmatched: 2. CDR1 is SGHRS and CDR2 is YFSETQ in the germline V gene. The DNA of the CDR3 is TGCGCCAGCAGCTTGAACAGGGGCACTAATGAAAAACTGTTTTTT. Translation gives CASSLNRGTNEKLFF.

This clonotype was observed a few times. The chain has TRBV6-2 or TRBV6-3 and TRBJ2-2; D tentatively fits TRBD1 or TRBD2 (5 bases each). The CDR3 has 16 residues. V lost 5 bases and J 6 bases, leaving 19 bases between the germline ends. The V gene's germline CDR1 is MNHEY and CDR2 SVGEGT. The CDR3 loop is CASSDPGPTAPGELFF. CDR3 nucleotides: TGTGCCAGCAGTGATCCGGGACCCACAGCGCCCGGGGAGCTGTTTTTT.

The genes are TRBV20-1 and TRBJ2-7; TRBD1 matches 8 bases. The trim removed 6 bases at V and 4 bases at J, leaving 14 bases unmatched. The germline V gene encodes CDR1 DFQATT and CDR2 SNEGSKA (reference sequence). This CDR3 has 15 residues. The CDR3: CSAGGFRGHQYEQYF. CDR3 bases: TGCAGTGCGGGGGGCTTCAGGGGGCATCAGTACGAGCAGTACTTC.

CDR3 amino acids: CASSLDVGAGQPQHF. The CDR3 nucleotides are TGCGCCAGCAGCTTAGATGTTGGGGCGGGTCAGCCCCAGCATTTT. The chain is built from TRBV5-1 and TRBJ1-5; a weak D match, TRBD1 (5 bases). The V gene lost 2 bases and the J gene lost 6 bases, with 15 bases spanning the gap. The V gene's germline CDR1 is SGHRS and CDR2 YFSETQ. The CDR3 length is 15 residues.

In nucleotides, the CDR3 is TGTGCCAGCAGTTACCAGGGGACGAGCAATCAGCCCCAGCATTTT. It codes for CASSYQGTSNQPQHF. The chain carries TRBV6-2 or TRBV6-3 and TRBJ1-5, with D perhaps matching TRBD1 (6 bases). The length of the CDR3 is 15 residues. Germline loops: CDR1 MNHEY, CDR2 SVGEGT. V shed 2 bases and J shed 1 base, with 9 bases lying between them.

In this sample, this clonotype turned up many times. V gene TRBV7-4 combines with J gene TRBJ2-2, with no clear D. The CDR3 contains 16 residues. From germline, CDR1 is SGHVT and CDR2 SQSDAQ. V was clipped by 1 base and J by 1 base, with 10 bases between them. The CDR3 loop reads CASSLVRRLNTGELFF. CDR3 sequence (DNA): TGTGCCAGCAGCTTAGTCCGGCGGTTGAACACCGGGGAGCTGTTTTTT.

Ten or more counts support this clonotype. V gene TRBV10-3 combines with J gene TRBJ2-1; TRBD2 matches 11 bases. The germline gives CDR1 ENHRY, CDR2 SYGVKD. V was clipped by 6 bases and J by 6 bases; unmatched bases: 4. This CDR3 has 14 residues. In DNA, the CDR3 is TGTGCCATCAGGGCGGGGACTAGCGGCAATGAGCAGTTCTTC. Amino acids: CAIRAGTSGNEQFF.

This clonotype was counted at least ten times. The chain recombines TRBV29-1 with TRBJ1-1, with TRBD1 as a possible D gene (6 bases). The germline V gene encodes CDR1 SQVTM and CDR2 ANQGSEA. This CDR3 region has 12 residues. Trimming cost V 7 bases and J 7 bases, with 16 bases left between them. The CDR3 region is CSARGGDIEAFF. Here the CDR3 DNA reads TGCAGCGCCAGAGGGGGTGACATTGAAGCTTTCTTT. Full variable domain (outside the CDR3, taken from reference TRBV29-1 and TRBJ1-1): SAVISQKPSRDICQRGTSLTIQCQVDSQVTMMFWYRQQPGQSLTLIATANQGSEATYESGFVIDKFPISRPNLTFSTLTVSNMSPEDSSIYLCSARGGDIEAFFGQGTRLTVV.

In its sample, this clonotype was seen a few times. The chain combines TRBV20-1 with TRBJ1-6; D remains ambiguous. The V end lost 2 bases, the J end lost 8 bases, and 7 bases lay between the germline ends. Germline values: CDR1 DFQATT, CDR2 SNEGSKA (reference sequence). The CDR3 is made up of 12 amino acids. The CDR3 nucleotides read TGCAGTGCTAGACCTGGGGATTCACCCCTCCACTTT. As protein: CSARPGDSPLHF.

The CDR3 DNA sequence: TGTGCCAGCAGCCGGGGGTATGGACAGGGGGCGACATCCACCGGGGAGCTGTTTTTT. Its translation: CASSRGYGQGATSTGELFF. The V and J genes are TRBV14 and TRBJ2-2; TRBD1 aligns across 11 bases. This CDR3 spans 19 amino acids. CDR1 is SGHDN and CDR2 is FVKESK in the germline V gene. V lost 4 bases to trimming and J lost 4 bases; unmatched junction nucleotides: 14.

This clonotype was seen at least ten times. The chain is built from TRBV15 and TRBJ2-2; 8 bases agree with TRBD1. Per germline, CDR1 LNHNV and CDR2 YYDKDF (reference sequence). This CDR3 has 16 amino acids. V shed 0 bases, J shed 4 bases, and the junction held 4 bases outside the gene matches. The CDR3 protein is CATSRDPGGRTGELFF. CDR3 sequence (DNA): TGTGCCACCAGCAGAGATCCAGGGGGCCGCACCGGGGAGCTGTTTTTT.

The sample holds many counts of this clonotype. One end of the junction fails to match germline, which may point to a read error. The chain is built from TRBV6-5 and TRBJ2-1; 9 positions match TRBD1. The germline gives CDR1 MNHEY, CDR2 SVGAGI. CDR3 size: 11 residues. The CDR3, as DNA: TGTGCCAGCAGAGACCGGGACAGGGTGATCTTC. Amino acid sequence: CASRDRDRVIF.